The 3 T cell receptor beta chains below were found in one sample sequenced in a study of T cells in Graves' hyperthyroidism and ophthalmopathy. There were TCR beta CDR3 regions amplified from RNA transcripts. The study used the HTBI primer set for a first-round RT-PCR of the TCR CDR3. MiXCR was run by TCRdb on the multiplex PCR reads, yielding one entry per CDR3 protein. The profile covers some 270,000 distinct CDR3 sequences, with around 25% appearing a single time and about a third taken by the ten largest. The source material was blood. These TCRs come from a woman aged 40 to 50 with Graves' ophthalmopathy.

CDR3 in amino acids: CAWGKPGNTIYF. The CDR3 bases are TGTGCCTGGGGGAAACCTGGAAACACCATATATTTT. The chain carries TRBV30 and TRBJ1-3; D ambiguous. The germline V gene encodes CDR1 GTSNPN and CDR2 SVGIG (reference sequence). The V and J ends lost 5 bases and 2 bases respectively, with 7 bases between them. The CDR3 contains 12 residues.

This clonotype was counted many times. The J gene is TRBJ1-1, the V gene TRBV6-1; D is unresolved. Germline CDR1 and CDR2: MNHNS and SASEGT. CDR3 size: 13 residues. The V gene lost 2 bases and the J gene lost 7 bases, with 11 bases spanning the gap. The CDR3 DNA reads as TGTGCCAGCAGTGAAAAGGTGTACTTTGAAGCTTTCTTT. Translating gives CASSEKVYFEAFF.

In this sample, this clonotype turned up many times. V gene TRBV11-1 combines with J gene TRBJ2-5, with D perhaps TRBD2 (5 bases). Germline V CDR1 and CDR2: SGHAT, FQDESV (reference sequence). The V end was cut by 6 bases, the J end by 1 base, with 21 bases between. The CDR3 loop spans 17 amino acids. The CDR3 reads CASRKSGEMFPQETQYF. CDR3 bases: TGTGCCAGCAGGAAAAGCGGAGAGATGTTCCCCCAAGAGACCCAGTACTTC.